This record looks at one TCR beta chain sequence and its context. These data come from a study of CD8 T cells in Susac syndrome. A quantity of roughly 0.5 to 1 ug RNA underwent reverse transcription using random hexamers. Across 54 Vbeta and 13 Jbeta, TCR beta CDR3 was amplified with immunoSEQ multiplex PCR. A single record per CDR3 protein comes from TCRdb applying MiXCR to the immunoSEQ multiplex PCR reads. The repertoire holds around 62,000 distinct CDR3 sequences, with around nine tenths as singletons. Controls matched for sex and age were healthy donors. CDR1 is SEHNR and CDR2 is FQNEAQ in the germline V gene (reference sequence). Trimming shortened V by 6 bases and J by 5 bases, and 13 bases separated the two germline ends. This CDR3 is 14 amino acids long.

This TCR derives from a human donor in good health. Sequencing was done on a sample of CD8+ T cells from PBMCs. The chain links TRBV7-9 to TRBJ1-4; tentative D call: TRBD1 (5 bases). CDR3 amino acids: CASRPTWGNEKLFF. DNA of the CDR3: TGTGCCAGCAGACCAACTTGGGGCAATGAAAAACTGTTTTTT.